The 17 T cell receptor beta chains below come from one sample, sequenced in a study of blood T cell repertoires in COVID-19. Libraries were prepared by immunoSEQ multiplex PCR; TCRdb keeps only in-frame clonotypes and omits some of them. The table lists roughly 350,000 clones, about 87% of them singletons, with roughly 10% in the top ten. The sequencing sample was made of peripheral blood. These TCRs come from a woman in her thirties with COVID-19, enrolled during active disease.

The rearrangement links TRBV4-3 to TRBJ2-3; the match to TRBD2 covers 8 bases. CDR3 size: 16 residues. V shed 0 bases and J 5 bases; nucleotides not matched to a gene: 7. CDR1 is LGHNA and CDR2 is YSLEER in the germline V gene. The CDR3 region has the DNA TGCGCCAGCAGCCAAGATAGATGGCGGGAGGTAGATACGCAGTATTTT. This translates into CASSQDRWREVDTQYF.

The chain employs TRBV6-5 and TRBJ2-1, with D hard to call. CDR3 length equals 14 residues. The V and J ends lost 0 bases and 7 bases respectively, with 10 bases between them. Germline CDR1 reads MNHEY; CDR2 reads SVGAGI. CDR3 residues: CASSYSLGENEQFF. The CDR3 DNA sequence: TGTGCCAGCAGTTACTCCCTAGGTGAGAATGAGCAGTTCTTC.

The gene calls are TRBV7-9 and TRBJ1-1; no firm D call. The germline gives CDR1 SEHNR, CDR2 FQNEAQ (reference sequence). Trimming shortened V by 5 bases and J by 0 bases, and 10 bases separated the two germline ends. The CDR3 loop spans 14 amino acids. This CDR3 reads CASSPERMNTEAFF. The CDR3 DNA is TGTGCCAGCAGCCCCGAGCGGATGAACACTGAAGCTTTCTTT.

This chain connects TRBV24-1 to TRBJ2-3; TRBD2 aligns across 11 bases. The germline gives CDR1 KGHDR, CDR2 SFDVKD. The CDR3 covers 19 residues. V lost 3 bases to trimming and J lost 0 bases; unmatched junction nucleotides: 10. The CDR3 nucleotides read TGTGCCACCAGTGATCAAGACCCGAGGACTAGCGGGAGCACAGATACGCAGTATTTT. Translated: CATSDQDPRTSGSTDTQYF.

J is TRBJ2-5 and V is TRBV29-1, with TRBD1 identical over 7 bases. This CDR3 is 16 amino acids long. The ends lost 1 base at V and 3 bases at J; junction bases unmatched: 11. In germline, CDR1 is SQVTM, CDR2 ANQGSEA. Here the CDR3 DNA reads TGCAGCGTTGAAGGCTCGGGGAGAGACAGGGAAGAGACCCAGTACTTC. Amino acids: CSVEGSGRDREETQYF.

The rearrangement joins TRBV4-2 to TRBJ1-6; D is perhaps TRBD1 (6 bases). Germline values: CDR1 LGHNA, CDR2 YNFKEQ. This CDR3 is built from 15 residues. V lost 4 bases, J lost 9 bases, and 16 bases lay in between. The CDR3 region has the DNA TGTGCCAGCAGCCCTCAGGGGCCACCCATTTCACCCCTCCACTTT. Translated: CASSPQGPPISPLHF.

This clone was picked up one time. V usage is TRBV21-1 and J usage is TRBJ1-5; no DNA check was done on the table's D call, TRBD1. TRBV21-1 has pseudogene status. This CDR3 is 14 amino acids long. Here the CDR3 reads CASSKDRGDQPQHF. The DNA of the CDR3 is TGTGCCAGCAGTAAAGACAGGGGGGATCAGCCCCAGCATTTT.

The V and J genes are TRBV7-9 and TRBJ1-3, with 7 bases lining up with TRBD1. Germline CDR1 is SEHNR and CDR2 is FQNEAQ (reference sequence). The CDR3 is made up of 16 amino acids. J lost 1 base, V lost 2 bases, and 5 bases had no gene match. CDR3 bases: TGTGCCAGCAGCTTATTTGGGACAGCATCTGGAAACACCATATATTTT. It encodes CASSLFGTASGNTIYF.

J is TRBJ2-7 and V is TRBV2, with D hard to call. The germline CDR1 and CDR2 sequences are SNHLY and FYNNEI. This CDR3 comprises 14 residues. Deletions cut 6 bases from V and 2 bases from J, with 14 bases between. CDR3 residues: CASRTTRLPYEQYF. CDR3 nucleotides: TGTGCCAGCAGGACGACCAGGCTACCCTACGAGCAGTACTTC.

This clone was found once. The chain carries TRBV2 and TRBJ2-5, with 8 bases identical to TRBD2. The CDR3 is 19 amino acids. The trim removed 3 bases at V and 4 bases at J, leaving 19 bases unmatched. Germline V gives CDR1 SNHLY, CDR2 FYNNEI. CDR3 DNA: TGTGCCAGCAGTGAGAGGTGGGTTAGCGGGAAGCCGCCAGGAGAGACCCAGTACTTC. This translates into CASSERWVSGKPPGETQYF.

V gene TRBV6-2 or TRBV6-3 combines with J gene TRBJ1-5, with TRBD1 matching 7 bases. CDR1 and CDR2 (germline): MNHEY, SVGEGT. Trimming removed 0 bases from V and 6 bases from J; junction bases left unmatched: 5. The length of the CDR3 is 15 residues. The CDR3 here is CASSYSSQGGQPQHF. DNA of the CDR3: TGTGCCAGCAGTTACTCGAGCCAGGGGGGTCAGCCCCAGCATTTT.

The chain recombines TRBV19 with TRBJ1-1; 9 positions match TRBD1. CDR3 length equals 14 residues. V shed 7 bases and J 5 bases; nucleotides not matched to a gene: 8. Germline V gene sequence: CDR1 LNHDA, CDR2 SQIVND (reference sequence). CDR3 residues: CASMEYRGRTEAFF. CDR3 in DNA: TGTGCCAGTATGGAATACAGGGGGCGGACTGAAGCTTTCTTT.

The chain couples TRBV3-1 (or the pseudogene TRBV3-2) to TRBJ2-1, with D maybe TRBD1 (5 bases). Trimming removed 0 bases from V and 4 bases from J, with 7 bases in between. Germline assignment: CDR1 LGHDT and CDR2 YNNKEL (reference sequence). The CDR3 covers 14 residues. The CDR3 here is CASSQDDSYNEQFF. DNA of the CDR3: TGTGCCAGCAGCCAAGATGACAGTTACAATGAGCAGTTCTTC.

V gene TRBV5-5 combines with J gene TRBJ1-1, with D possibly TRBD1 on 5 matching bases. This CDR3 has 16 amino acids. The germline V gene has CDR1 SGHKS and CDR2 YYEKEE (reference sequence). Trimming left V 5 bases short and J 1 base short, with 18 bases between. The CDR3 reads CASSQRGQTENTEAFF. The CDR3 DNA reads TGTGCCAGCAGTCAAAGGGGCCAGACCGAGAACACTGAAGCTTTCTTT.

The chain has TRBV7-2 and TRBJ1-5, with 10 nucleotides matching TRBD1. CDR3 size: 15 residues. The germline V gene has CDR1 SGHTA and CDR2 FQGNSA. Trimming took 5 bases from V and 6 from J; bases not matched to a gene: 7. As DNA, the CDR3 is TGTGCCAGCAGCATCTCGGACAGGGGGGGTCAGCCCCAGCATTTT. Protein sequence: CASSISDRGGQPQHF.

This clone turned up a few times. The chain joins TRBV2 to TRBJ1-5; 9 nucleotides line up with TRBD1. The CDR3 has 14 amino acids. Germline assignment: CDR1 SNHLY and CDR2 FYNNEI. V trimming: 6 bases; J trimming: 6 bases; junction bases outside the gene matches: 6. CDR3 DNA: TGTGCCAGCAGGGGACAGGGTGAGACTCAGCCCCAGCATTTT. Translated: CASRGQGETQPQHF. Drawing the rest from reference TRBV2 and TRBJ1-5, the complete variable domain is EPEVTQTPSHQVTQMGQEVILRCVPISNHLYFYWYRQILGQKVEFLVSFYNNEISEKSEIFDDQFSVERPDGSNFTLKIRSTKLEDSAMYFCASRGQGETQPQHFGDGTRLSIL.

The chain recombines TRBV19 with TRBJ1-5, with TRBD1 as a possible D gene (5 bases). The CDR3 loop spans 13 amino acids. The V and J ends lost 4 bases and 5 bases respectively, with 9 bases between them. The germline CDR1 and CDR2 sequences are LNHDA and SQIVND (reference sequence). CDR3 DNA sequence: TGTGCCAGTAGTACAAAACAGGATCAGCCCCAGCATTTT. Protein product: CASSTKQDQPQHF.